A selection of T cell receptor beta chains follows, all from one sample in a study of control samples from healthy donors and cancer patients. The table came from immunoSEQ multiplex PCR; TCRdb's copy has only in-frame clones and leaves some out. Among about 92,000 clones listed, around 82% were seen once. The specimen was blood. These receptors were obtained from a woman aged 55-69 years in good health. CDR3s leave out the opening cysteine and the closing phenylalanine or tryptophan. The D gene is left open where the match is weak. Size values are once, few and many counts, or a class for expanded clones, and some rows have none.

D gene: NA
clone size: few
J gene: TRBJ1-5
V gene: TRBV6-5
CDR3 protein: ASSPRFNQPQH

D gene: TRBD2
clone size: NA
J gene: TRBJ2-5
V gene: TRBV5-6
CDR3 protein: ASSLGGGPQETQY

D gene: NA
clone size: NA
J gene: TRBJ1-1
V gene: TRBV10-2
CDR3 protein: ASRGTEKGIGEAF

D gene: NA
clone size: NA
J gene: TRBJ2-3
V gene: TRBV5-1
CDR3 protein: ASSLGGTTDTQY

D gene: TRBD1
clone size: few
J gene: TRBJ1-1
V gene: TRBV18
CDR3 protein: ASSRGTGSSNTEAF

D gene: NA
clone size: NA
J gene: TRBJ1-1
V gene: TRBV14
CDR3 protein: ASSPISRDTEAF

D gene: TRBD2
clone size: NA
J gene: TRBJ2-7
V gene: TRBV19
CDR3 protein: ASSLLPGGEQY

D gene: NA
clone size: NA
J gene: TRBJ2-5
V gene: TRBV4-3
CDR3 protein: ASSQELTRGRETQY

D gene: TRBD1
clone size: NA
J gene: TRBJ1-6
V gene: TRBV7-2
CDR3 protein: ASSLRTGISPLH

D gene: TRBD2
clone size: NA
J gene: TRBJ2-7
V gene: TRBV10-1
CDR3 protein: ASSESTGGKREQY

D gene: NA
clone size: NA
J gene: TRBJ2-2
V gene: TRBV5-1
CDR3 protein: ASSPRQASDTGELF

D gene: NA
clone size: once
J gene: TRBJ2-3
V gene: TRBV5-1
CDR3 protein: ASSSQGVDTDTQY

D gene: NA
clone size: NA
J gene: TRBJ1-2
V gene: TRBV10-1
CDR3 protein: ASSDGGYGYT

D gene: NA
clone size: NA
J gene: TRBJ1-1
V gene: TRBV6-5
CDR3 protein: ASSSPGRGTEAF

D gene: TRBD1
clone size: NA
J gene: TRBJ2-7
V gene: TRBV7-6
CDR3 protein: ASSQDRGFSYEQY

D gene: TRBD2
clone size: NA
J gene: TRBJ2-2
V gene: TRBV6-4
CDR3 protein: ASSEPPLAGGPREGGELF